Presented here are 3 T cell receptor beta chains from one specimen sequenced in a study of blood T cell repertoires in COVID-19. TCRdb's table, derived via immunoSEQ multiplex PCR, lists solely in-frame clones and lacks some. The sample yields hundreds of thousands of clones, approximately 83% seen once. The material sequenced was PBMCs or T cells enriched from blood (not recorded which). The origin of the receptors is a man aged 25-40 years who had recovered from COVID-19.

CDR3 sequence: CASTLQGNEQYF. The CDR3 bases are TGTGCCAGTACCCTCCAGGGGAACGAGCAGTACTTC. The V and J genes are TRBV3-1 (or the pseudogene TRBV3-2) and TRBJ2-7, with D perhaps TRBD1 (6 bases). V lost 9 bases and J 5 bases, leaving 14 bases between the germline ends. CDR1 is LGHDT and CDR2 is YNNKEL in the germline V gene (reference sequence). The CDR3 totals 12 residues.

This chain links TRBV24-1 with TRBJ1-4, with D maybe TRBD1 (6 bases). Germline V gene lookup returns CDR1 KGHDR and CDR2 SFDVKD. V was pared by 3 bases and J by 2 bases, with 12 bases between. The CDR3 spans 16 residues. CDR3 sequence (DNA): TGTGCCACCAGTGATCCGACAGGTTGGACTAATGAAAAACTGTTTTTT. Translating gives CATSDPTGWTNEKLFF.

J is TRBJ1-2 and V is TRBV27, with 7 positions matching TRBD1. The CDR3 is 14 amino acids. Germline loops: CDR1 MNHEY, CDR2 SMNVEV (reference sequence). Trimming removed 5 bases from V and 4 bases from J; junction bases left unmatched: 7. The CDR3 DNA reads as TGTGCCAGCAGTATCCGGACAGGTTCCTATGGCTACACCTTC. It codes for CASSIRTGSYGYTF.